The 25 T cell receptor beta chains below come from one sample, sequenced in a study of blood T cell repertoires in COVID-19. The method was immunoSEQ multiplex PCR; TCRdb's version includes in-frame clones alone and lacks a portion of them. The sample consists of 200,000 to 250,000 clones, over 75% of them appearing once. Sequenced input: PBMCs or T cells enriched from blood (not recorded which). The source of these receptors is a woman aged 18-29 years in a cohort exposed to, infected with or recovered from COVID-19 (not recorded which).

This CDR3 reads CASSEGPGTGGTEAFF. CDR3 nucleotide sequence: TGTGCCAGCAGTGAGGGTCCCGGGACAGGGGGCACTGAAGCTTTCTTT. The chain links TRBV6-1 to TRBJ1-1, with 11 bases lining up with TRBD1. V was pared by 3 bases and J by 4 bases, with 7 bases of the junction left unmatched. This CDR3 region has 16 residues. Germline CDR1 and CDR2: MNHNS and SASEGT.

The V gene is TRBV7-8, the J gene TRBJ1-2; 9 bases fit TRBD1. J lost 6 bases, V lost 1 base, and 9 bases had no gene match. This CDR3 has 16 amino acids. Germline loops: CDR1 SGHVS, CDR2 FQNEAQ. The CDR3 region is CASSLGVGQGIDGYTF. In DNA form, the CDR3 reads TGTGCCAGCAGCTTAGGGGTGGGACAGGGCATCGATGGCTACACCTTC.

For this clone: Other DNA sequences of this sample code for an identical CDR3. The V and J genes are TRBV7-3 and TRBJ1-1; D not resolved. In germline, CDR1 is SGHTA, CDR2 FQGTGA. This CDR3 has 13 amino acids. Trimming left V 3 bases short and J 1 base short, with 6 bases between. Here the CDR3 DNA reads TGTGCCAGCAGCTTGAGCCGGAACACTGAAGCTTTCTTT. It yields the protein CASSLSRNTEAFF.

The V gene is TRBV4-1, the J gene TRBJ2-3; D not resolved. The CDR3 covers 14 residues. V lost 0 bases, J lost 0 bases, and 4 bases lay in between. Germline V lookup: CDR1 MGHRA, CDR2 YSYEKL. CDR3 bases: TGCGCCAGCAGCCAAGAACAGAGCACAGATACGCAGTATTTT. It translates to CASSQEQSTDTQYF.

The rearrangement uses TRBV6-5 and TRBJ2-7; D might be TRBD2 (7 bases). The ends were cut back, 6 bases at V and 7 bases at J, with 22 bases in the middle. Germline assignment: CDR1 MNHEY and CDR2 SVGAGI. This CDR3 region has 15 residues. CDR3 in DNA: TGTGCCAGCAGGGACTTGATGGGGGGGGCAAGTGAGCAGTACTTC. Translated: CASRDLMGGASEQYF.

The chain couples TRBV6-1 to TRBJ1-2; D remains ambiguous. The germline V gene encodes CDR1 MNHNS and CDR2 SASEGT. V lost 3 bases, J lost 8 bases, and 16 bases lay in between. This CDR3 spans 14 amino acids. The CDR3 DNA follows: TGTGCCAGCAGTGAGCTTTGGATTGGGGAGGGCTACACCTTC. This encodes CASSELWIGEGYTF.

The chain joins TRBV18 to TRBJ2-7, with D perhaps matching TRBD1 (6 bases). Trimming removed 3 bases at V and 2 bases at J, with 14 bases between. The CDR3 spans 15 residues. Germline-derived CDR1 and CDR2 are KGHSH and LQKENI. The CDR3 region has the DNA TGTGCCAGCTCACCGGGGGCAGGCCCCCCCTACGAGCAGTACTTC. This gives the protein CASSPGAGPPYEQYF.

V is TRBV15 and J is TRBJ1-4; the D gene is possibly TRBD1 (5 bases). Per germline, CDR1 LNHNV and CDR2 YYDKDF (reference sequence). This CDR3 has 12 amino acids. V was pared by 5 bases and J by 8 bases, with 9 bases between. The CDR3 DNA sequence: TGTGCCACCAGCCGGGGGACGGAAAAACTGTTTTTT. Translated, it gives CATSRGTEKLFF.

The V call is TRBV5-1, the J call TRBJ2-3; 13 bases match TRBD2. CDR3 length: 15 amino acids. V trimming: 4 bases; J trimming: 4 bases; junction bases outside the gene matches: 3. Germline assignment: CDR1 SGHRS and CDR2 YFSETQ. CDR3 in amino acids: CASSRTSGSPDTQYF. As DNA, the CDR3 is TGCGCCAGCAGCCGGACTAGCGGGAGCCCAGATACGCAGTATTTT.

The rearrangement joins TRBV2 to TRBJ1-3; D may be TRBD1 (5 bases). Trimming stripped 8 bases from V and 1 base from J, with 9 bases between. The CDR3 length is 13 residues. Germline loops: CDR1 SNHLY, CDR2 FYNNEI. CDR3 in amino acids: CASEGDSGNTIYF. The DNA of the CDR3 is TGTGCCAGCGAAGGGGATTCTGGAAACACCATATATTTT.

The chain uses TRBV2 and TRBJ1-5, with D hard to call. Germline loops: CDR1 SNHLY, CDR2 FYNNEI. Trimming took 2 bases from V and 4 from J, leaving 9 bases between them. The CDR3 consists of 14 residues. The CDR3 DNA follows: TGTGCCAGCAGTGAAACTACAAGTAATCAGCCCCAGCATTTT. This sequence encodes CASSETTSNQPQHF.

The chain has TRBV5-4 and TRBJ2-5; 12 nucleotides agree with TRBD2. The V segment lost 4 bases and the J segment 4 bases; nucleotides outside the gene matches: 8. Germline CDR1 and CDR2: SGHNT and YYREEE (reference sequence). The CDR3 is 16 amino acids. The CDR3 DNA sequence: TGTGCCAGCAGCCCGAAACTAGCGGGAGGTTCAGAGACCCAGTACTTC. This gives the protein CASSPKLAGGSETQYF.

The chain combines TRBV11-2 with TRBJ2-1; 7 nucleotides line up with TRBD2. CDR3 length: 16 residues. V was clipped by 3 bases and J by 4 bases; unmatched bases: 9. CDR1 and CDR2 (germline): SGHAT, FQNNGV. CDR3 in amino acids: CASSLTGGEGYNEQFF. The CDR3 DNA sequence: TGTGCCAGCAGCTTGACGGGCGGGGAGGGGTACAATGAGCAGTTCTTC.

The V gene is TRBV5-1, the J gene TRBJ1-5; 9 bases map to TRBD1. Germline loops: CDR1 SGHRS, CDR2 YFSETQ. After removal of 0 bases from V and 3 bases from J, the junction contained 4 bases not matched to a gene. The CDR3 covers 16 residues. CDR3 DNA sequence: TGCGCCAGCAGCTTGGGGACAGGGGCCCTCAATCAGCCCCAGCATTTT. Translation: CASSLGTGALNQPQHF.

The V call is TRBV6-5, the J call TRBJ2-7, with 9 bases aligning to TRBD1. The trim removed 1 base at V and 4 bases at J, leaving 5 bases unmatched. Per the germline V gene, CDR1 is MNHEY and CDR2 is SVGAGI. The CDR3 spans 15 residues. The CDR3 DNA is TGTGCCAGCAGTTACTACAGGGGGCAAGGGTACGAGCAGTACTTC. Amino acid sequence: CASSYYRGQGYEQYF.

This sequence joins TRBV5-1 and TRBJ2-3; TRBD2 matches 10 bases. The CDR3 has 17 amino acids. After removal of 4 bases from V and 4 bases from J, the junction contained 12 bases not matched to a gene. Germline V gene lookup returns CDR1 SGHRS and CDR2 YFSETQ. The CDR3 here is CASSLAGTSDRADTQYF. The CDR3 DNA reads TGCGCCAGCAGCCTGGCCGGGACTAGCGATCGGGCAGATACGCAGTATTTT.

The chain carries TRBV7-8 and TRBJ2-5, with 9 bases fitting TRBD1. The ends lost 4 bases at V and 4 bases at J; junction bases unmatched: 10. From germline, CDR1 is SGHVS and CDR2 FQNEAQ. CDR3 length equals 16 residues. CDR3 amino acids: CASSSARQGVVETQYF. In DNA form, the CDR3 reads TGTGCCAGCAGCTCTGCCAGACAGGGGGTCGTAGAGACCCAGTACTTC.

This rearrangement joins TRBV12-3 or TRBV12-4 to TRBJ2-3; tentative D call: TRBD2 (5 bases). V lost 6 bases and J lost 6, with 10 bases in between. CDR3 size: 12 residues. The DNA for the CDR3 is TGTGCCAGCAGGTGGAGGTTGGATACGCAGTATTTT. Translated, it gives CASRWRLDTQYF.

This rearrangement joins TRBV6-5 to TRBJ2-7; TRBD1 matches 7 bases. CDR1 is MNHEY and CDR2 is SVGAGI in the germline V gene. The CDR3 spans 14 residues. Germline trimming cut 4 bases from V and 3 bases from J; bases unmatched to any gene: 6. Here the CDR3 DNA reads TGTGCCAGCAGTTCTGGACAGGTTTTCTACGAGCAGTACTTC. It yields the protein CASSSGQVFYEQYF.

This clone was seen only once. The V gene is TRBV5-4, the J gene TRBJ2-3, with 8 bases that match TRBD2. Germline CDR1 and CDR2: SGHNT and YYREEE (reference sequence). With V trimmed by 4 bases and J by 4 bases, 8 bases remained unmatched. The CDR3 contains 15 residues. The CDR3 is CASSGSGSFSDTQYF. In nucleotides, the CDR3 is TGTGCCAGCAGCGGCAGCGGGAGCTTCTCAGATACGCAGTATTTT.

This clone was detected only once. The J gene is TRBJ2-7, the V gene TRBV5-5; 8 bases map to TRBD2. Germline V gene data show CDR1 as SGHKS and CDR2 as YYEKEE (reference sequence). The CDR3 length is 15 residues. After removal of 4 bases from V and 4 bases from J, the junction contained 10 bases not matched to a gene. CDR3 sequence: CASSPQAGVAYEQYF. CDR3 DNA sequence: TGTGCCAGCAGCCCACAAGCGGGGGTCGCGTACGAGCAGTACTTC.

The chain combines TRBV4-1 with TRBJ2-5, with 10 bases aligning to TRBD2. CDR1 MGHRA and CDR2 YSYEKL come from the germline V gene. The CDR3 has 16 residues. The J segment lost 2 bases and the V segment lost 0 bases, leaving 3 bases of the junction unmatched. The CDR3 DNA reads TGCGCCAGCAGCCAAGACGCGACTAGCGGGCAAGAGACCCAGTACTTC. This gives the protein CASSQDATSGQETQYF.

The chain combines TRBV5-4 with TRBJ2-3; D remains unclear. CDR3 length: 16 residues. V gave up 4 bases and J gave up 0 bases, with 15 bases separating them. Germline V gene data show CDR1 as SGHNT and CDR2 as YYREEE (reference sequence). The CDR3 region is CASSPASRLSTDTQYF. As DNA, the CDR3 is TGTGCCAGCAGCCCGGCTTCTAGGTTAAGCACAGATACGCAGTATTTT.

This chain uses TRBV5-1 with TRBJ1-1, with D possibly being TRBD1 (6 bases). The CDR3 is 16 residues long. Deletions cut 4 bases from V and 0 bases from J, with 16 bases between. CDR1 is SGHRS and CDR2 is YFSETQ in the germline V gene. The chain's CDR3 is CASSPSGALLNTEAFF. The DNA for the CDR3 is TGCGCCAGCAGCCCTTCAGGGGCCCTTTTGAACACTGAAGCTTTCTTT.

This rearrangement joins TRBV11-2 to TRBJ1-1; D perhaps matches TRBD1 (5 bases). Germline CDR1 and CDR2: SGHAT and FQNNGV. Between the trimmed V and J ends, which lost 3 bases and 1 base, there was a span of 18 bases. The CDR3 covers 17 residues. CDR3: CASSFRRGSVGNTEAFF. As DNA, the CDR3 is TGTGCCAGCAGCTTCCGCCGGGGGAGTGTGGGGAACACTGAAGCTTTCTTT.